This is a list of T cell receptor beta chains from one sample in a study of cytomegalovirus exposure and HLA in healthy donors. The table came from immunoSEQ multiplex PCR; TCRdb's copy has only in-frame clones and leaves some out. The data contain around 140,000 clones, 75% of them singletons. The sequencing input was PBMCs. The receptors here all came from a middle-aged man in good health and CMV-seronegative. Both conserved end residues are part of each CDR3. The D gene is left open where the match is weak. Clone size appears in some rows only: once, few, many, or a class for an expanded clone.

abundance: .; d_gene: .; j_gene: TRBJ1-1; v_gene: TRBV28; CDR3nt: TGTGCCAGCTCACGGAGGACTGAAGCTTTCTTT; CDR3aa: CASSRRTEAFF
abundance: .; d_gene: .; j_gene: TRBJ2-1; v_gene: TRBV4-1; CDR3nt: TGCGCCAGCAGCCCCGGGACTCTCCAACTCTCCTACAATGAGCAGTTCTTC; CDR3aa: CASSPGTLQLSYNEQFF
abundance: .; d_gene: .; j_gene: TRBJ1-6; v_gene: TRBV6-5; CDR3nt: TGTGCCAGCAGGCTTCTGGAGAATTCACCCCTCCACTTT; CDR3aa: CASRLLENSPLHF
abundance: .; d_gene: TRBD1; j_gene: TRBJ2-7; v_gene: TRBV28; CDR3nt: TGTGCCAGCAGTTTAAGATCTCCCGGACAGGGACTCTGGCAGTACTTC; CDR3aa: CASSLRSPGQGLWQYF
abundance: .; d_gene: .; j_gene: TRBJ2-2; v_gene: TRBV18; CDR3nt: TGTGCCAGCTCATCAAAATACACCGGGGAGCTGTTTTTT; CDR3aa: CASSSKYTGELFF
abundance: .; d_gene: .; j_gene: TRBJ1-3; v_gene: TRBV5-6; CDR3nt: TGTGCCAGCAGCTCGCCACAGGGATTTCCTGGAAACACCATATATTTT; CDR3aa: CASSSPQGFPGNTIYF
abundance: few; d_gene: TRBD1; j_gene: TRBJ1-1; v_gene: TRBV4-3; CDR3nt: TGCGCCAGCAGCCAAGACGAGGGGGCGCGAAGGGTAGCTTTCTTT; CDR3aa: CASSQDEGARRVAFF
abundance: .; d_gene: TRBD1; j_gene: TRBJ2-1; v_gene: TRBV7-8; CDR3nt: TGTGCCAGCAGCTTTGACAGGGGAGGATGGTACAATGAGCAGTTCTTC; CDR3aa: CASSFDRGGWYNEQFF
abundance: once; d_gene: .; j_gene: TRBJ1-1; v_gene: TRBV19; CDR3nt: TGTGCCAGTAGTATTTCACGGGGGAACACTGAAGCTTTCTTT; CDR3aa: CASSISRGNTEAFF
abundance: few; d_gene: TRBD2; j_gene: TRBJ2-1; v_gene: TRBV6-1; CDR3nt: TGTGCCAGCGGGCGGGCGGGGAGGGTTTTCTTC; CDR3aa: CASGRAGRVFF
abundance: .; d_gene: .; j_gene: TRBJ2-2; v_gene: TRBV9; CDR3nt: TGTGCCAGCAGCGTAGGAGGGACCGGGGAGCTGTTTTTT; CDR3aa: CASSVGGTGELFF
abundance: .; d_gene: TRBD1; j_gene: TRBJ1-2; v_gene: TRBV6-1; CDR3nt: TGTGCCAGCAGTGAAGCCGGACAGGGGAGTGGCTATGGCTACACCTTC; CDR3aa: CASSEAGQGSGYGYTF
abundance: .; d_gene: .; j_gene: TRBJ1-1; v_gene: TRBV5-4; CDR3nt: TGTGCCAGCAGCTTGGAAGTGGGCAGGATGAACACTGAAGCTTTCTTT; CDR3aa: CASSLEVGRMNTEAFF
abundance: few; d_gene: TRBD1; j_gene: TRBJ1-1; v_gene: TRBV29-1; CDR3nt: TGCAGCGTTGAAAAGGGGGCCCGCACTGAAGCTTTCTTT; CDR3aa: CSVEKGARTEAFF
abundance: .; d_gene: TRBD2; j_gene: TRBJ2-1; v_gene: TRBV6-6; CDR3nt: TGTGCCAGCAGTTCCCACATAGCGGGGCCGAATGAGCAGTTCTTC; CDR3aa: CASSSHIAGPNEQFF
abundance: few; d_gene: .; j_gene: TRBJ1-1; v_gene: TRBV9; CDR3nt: TGTGCCAGCAGCCGCAGGGAGAACACTGAAGCTTTCTTT; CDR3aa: CASSRRENTEAFF
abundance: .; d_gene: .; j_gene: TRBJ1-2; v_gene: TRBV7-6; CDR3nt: TGTGCCAGCGGGTTGGGGCAGGCCGACAACTATGGCTACACCTTC; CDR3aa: CASGLGQADNYGYTF
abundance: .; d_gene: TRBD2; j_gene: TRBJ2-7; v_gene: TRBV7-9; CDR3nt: TGTGCCAGCAGCTTAGGGGAGGGAACGGACGAGCAGTACTTC; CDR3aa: CASSLGEGTDEQYF
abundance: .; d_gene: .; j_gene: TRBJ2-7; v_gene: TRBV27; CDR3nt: TGTGCCAGCAGTTTATACGGGGGCTCCTACGAGCAGTACTTC; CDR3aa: CASSLYGGSYEQYF
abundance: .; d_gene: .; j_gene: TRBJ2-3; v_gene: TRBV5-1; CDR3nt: TGCGCCAGCAGCCCTGGGGGGGCTAGCACAGATACGCAGTATTTT; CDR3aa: CASSPGGASTDTQYF
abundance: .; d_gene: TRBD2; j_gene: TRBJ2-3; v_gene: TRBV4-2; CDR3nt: TGTGCCAGCAGCCAAAGGAACGGGGGGGAAAACACAGATACGCAGTATTTT; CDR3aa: CASSQRNGGENTDTQYF
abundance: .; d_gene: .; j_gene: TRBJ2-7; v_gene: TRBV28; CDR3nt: TGTGCCAGCAGTTTTGCAGGCTCTGTTGGCGAGCAGTACTTC; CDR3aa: CASSFAGSVGEQYF
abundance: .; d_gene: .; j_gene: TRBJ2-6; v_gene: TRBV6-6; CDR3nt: TGTGCCAGCAGTTCGGGCAGGGACTCTGGGGCCAACGTCCTGACTTTC; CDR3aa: CASSSGRDSGANVLTF
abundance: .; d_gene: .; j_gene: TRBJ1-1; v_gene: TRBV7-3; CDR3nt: TGTGCCAGCAGCTTTGCAGGGTCCGACACTGAAGCTTTCTTT; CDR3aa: CASSFAGSDTEAFF
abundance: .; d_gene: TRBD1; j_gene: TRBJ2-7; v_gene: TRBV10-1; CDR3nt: TGCGCCAGCAGTGAGGGACAGGGCGCGGCCGAGCAGTACTTC; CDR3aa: CASSEGQGAAEQYF
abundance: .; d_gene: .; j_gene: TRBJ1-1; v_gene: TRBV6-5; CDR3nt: TGTGCCAGCAGTTACGGAGACCGGGGGGACACTGAAGCTTTCTTT; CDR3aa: CASSYGDRGDTEAFF
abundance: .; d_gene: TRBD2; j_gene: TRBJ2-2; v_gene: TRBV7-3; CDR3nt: TGTGCCAGCAGCTTACGGGCGGGGGTTAACACCGGGGAGCTGTTTTTT; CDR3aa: CASSLRAGVNTGELFF
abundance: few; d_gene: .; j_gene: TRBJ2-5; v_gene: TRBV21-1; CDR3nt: TGTGCCAGCAGCGACCGGGACAGGGTAGAGACCCAGTACTTC; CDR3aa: CASSDRDRVETQYF
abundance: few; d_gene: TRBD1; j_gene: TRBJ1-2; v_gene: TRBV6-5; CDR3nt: TGTGCCAGTTTCCGGACAGGGGGGTATGGCTACACCTTC; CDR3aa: CASFRTGGYGYTF